Presented here are 27 T cell receptor beta chains from one specimen sequenced in a study of blood T cell repertoires in COVID-19. Produced via immunoSEQ multiplex PCR; TCRdb's table is partial and in-frame only. The repertoire holds just under 90,000 clones, about three quarters seen once, with approximately 15% in the top ten. Sequenced material: peripheral blood. Receptors originate from an elderly woman with acute or convalescent COVID-19.

This clone was counted a few times. Other DNA sequences in the sample encode the same CDR3. This CDR3 is CATSRDLGSGNTIYF. For the CDR3, the DNA is TGTGCCACCAGCAGAGACCTAGGATCTGGAAACACCATATATTTT. V is TRBV15 and J is TRBJ1-3; unclear D gene. The CDR3 covers 15 residues. In germline, CDR1 is LNHNV, CDR2 YYDKDF (reference sequence). The germline V and J ends were trimmed by 0 bases and 1 base, with 7 bases remaining between them. The variable domain in full, with the rest retrieved from reference TRBV15 and TRBJ1-3, is DAMVIQNPRYQVTQFGKPVTLSCSQTLNHNVMYWYQQKSSQAPKLLFHYYDKDFNNEADTPDNFQSRRPNTSFCFLDIRSPGLGDTAMYLCATSRDLGSGNTIYFGEGSWLTVV.

The chain joins TRBV19 to TRBJ1-5; a possible D gene is TRBD1 (5 bases). V lost 6 bases and J lost 3, with 12 bases in between. This CDR3 contains 14 residues. Germline CDR1 and CDR2: LNHDA and SQIVND (reference sequence). The CDR3 reads CASSTKTANQPQHF. The CDR3 DNA follows: TGTGCCAGTAGCACCAAGACAGCCAATCAGCCCCAGCATTTT.

The chain uses TRBV7-2 and TRBJ1-2; D ambiguous. This CDR3 is 16 amino acids long. Germline lookup yields CDR1 SGHTA and CDR2 FQGNSA. Trimming took 0 bases from V and 0 from J, leaving 11 bases between them. The CDR3 spells CASSLASKTTNYGYTF. The CDR3, as DNA: TGTGCCAGCAGCTTAGCTTCGAAGACAACTAACTATGGCTACACCTTC.

The chain combines TRBV2 with TRBJ1-6, with 8 bases identical to TRBD1. The germline gives CDR1 SNHLY, CDR2 FYNNEI. The CDR3 consists of 12 residues. Trimming cost V 7 bases and J 8 bases; bases outside gene matches: 1. Written as DNA, the CDR3 is TGTGCCAGCACGACAGGGGATTCACCCCTCCACTTT. This gives the protein CASTTGDSPLHF.

This chain links TRBV5-6 with TRBJ2-1; no clear D gene. The germline V gene has CDR1 SGHDT and CDR2 YYEEEE. V dropped 0 bases and J dropped 6 bases, with 10 bases sitting between them. The CDR3 runs to 14 residues. The DNA of the CDR3 is TGTGCCAGCAGCTTGGTCCGGGTTATCAATGAGCAGTTCTTC. The encoded protein is CASSLVRVINEQFF.

The V and J genes are TRBV3-1 (or the pseudogene TRBV3-2) and TRBJ1-5; 9 nucleotides agree with TRBD1. CDR1 LGHDT and CDR2 YNNKEL come from the germline V gene (reference sequence). The trim removed 3 bases at V and 6 bases at J, leaving 12 bases unmatched. The CDR3 runs 17 residues. CDR3 DNA: TGTGCCAGCAGCCATTACTCCGGGACAGGGAAGGCTCAGCCCCAGCATTTT. Encoded protein: CASSHYSGTGKAQPQHF.

This sequence joins TRBV11-2 and TRBJ2-7; 9 nucleotides agree with TRBD2. The CDR3 consists of 14 residues. CDR1 is SGHAT and CDR2 is FQNNGV in the germline V gene. V was clipped by 4 bases and J by 2 bases; unmatched bases: 3. This chain's CDR3 is CASSSLAGPYEQYF. For the CDR3, the DNA is TGTGCCAGCAGCTCTCTAGCGGGGCCCTACGAGCAGTACTTC.

The J gene is TRBJ2-1, the V gene TRBV9; D is unresolved. Germline CDR1 and CDR2: SGDLS and YYNGEE. The CDR3 runs to 15 residues. The V end lost 0 bases, the J end lost 2 bases, and 9 bases lay between the germline ends. Written as DNA, the CDR3 is TGTGCCAGCAGCGTAGCCGGGTTGGCCTACAATGAGCAGTTCTTC. Amino acid sequence: CASSVAGLAYNEQFF. The whole variable domain, remainder taken from reference TRBV9 and TRBJ2-1, is DSGVTQTPKHLITATGQRVTLRCSPRSGDLSVYWYQQSLDQGLQFLIQYYNGEERAKGNILERFSAQQFPDLHSELNLSSLELGDSALYFCASSVAGLAYNEQFFGPGTRLTVL.

The J gene is TRBJ2-2, the V gene TRBV11-3, with D tentatively TRBD2 (5 bases). CDR1 is SGHNT, CDR2 YENEEA, per germline. V was cut by 5 bases and J by 7 bases, with 11 bases left in between. CDR3 length: 13 amino acids. In DNA form, the CDR3 reads TGTGCCAGCAGCCCCACACGGGGCGGGGAGCTGTTTTTT. It translates to CASSPTRGGELFF. The full variable domain, in which reference TRBV11-3 and TRBJ2-2 provide the parts outside the CDR3, is EAGVVQSPRYKIIEKKQPVAFWCNPISGHNTLYWYLQNLGQGPELLIRYENEEAVDDSQLPKDRFSAERLKGVDSTLKIQPAELGDSAVYLCASSPTRGGELFFGEGSRLTVL.

This clone was observed a single time. V and J are TRBV6-2 or TRBV6-3 and TRBJ1-1; possible D gene TRBD1, 5 bases. Trimming shortened V by 1 base and J by 0 bases, and 6 bases separated the two germline ends. CDR3 size: 14 residues. Germline V gene lookup returns CDR1 MNHEY and CDR2 SVGEGT. CDR3 DNA sequence: TGTGCCAGCAGTTACTACAGGATGAACACTGAAGCTTTCTTT. As protein: CASSYYRMNTEAFF.

This clone was detected only a few times. This rearrangement joins TRBV28 to TRBJ2-7; 10 positions agree with TRBD1. CDR3 size: 14 residues. Germline CDR1 MDHEN, CDR2 SYDVKM. The J segment lost 6 bases and the V segment lost 3 bases, leaving 5 bases of the junction unmatched. For the CDR3, the DNA is TGTGCCAGCAGTTTCGGGACAGGGGCATCCGAGCAGTACTTC. It yields the protein CASSFGTGASEQYF.

The genes are TRBV7-9 and TRBJ1-2; D might be TRBD1 (5 bases). V lost 3 bases and J 3 bases, leaving 14 bases between the germline ends. Germline-derived CDR1 and CDR2 are SEHNR and FQNEAQ (reference sequence). The CDR3 has 15 residues. CDR3 nucleotides: TGTGCCAGCAGCTTCGCTGGCAGGGAGGACTATGGCTACACCTTC. It yields the protein CASSFAGREDYGYTF.

The chain carries TRBV2 and TRBJ1-1; 8 bases are a match to TRBD1. CDR3 length: 15 residues. V shed 5 bases, J shed 0 bases, and the junction held 5 bases outside the gene matches. The germline V gene has CDR1 SNHLY and CDR2 FYNNEI. The DNA of the CDR3 is TGTGCCAGCAGTACTAGGGACAGGCTGAACACTGAAGCTTTCTTT. This gives the protein CASSTRDRLNTEAFF.

This CDR3 reads CASSQNWGQSYEQYF. In nucleotides, the CDR3 is TGCGCCAGCAGCCAGAACTGGGGACAGTCCTACGAGCAGTACTTC. The chain joins TRBV4-3 to TRBJ2-7, with 7 bases that match TRBD1. The CDR3 length is 15 residues. V lost 3 bases to trimming and J lost 1 base; unmatched junction nucleotides: 6. Germline loops: CDR1 LGHNA, CDR2 YSLEER.

The chain is built from TRBV3-1 (or the pseudogene TRBV3-2) and TRBJ2-5; TRBD1 is a possible D gene (5 bases). The length of the CDR3 is 14 residues. CDR1 is LGHDT and CDR2 is YNNKEL in the germline V gene (reference sequence). The ends were cut back, 5 bases at V and 3 bases at J, with 13 bases in the middle. The DNA for the CDR3 is TGTGCCAGCAGCAAGGGGCCCAGTGAAGAGACCCAGTACTTC. Encoded protein: CASSKGPSEETQYF.

CDR3 nucleotides: TGTGCCAGCAGCCAACTGGGGGGAGGGGATGAGCAGTTCTTC. Translated, it gives CASSQLGGGDEQFF. The genes are TRBV3-1 (or the pseudogene TRBV3-2) and TRBJ2-1; 7 bases align to TRBD2. Trimming cost V 2 bases and J 8 bases; bases outside gene matches: 6. The CDR3 is 14 residues long. Looked up from germline, CDR1 is LGHDT and CDR2 is YNNKEL (reference sequence).

This clone was recorded only once. The CDR3: CASTVHSNTEAFF. CDR3 sequence (DNA): TGTGCCAGCACCGTACACAGTAACACTGAAGCTTTCTTT. This chain joins TRBV12-3 or TRBV12-4 and TRBJ1-1; D remains ambiguous. This CDR3 has 13 residues. Trimming stripped 7 bases from V and 2 bases from J, with 11 bases between.

The V call is TRBV11-2, the J call TRBJ2-1, with D possibly being TRBD2 (7 bases). Trimming pared 5 bases from V and 7 bases from J, leaving 21 bases between. This CDR3 is built from 16 residues. Germline-derived CDR1 and CDR2 are SGHAT and FQNNGV. CDR3 residues: CASSPARGGRYNEQFF. The CDR3 DNA reads as TGTGCCAGCAGCCCGGCGAGGGGGGGCCGATATAATGAGCAGTTCTTC.

A few counts support this clone. At one of its ends the junction is not consistent with the germline gene, which may arise from a read error. Here the CDR3 DNA reads TGTGCCTGGAGGCTAGCGGGGGGCCCCACAGCTACGCAGTATTTT. Its translation: CAWRLAGGPTATQYF. V gene TRBV30 combines with J gene TRBJ2-3; TRBD2 agrees at 11 bases. The V gene's germline CDR1 is GTSNPN and CDR2 SVGIG (reference sequence). The CDR3 covers 15 residues.

The chain uses TRBV11-3 and TRBJ2-6; TRBD1 matches at 7 bases. CDR3 length equals 17 residues. The J segment lost 2 bases and the V segment lost 8 bases, leaving 12 bases of the junction unmatched. The germline V gene encodes CDR1 SGHNT and CDR2 YENEEA. CDR3 DNA sequence: TGTGCCAGCGGCATTCTGACAGGGTGGACTGGGGCCAACGTCCTGACTTTC. Protein: CASGILTGWTGANVLTF.

The rearrangement uses TRBV5-1 and TRBJ2-2, with D possibly TRBD1 on 5 matching bases. The CDR3 is made up of 13 amino acids. V was cut by 1 base and J by 7 bases, with 8 bases left in between. Germline V gene data show CDR1 as SGHRS and CDR2 as YFSETQ. The CDR3 DNA follows: TGCGCCAGCAGCTTGCAAGGGGTCGGGGAGCTGTTTTTT. It codes for CASSLQGVGELFF.

J is TRBJ1-2 and V is TRBV3-1 (or the pseudogene TRBV3-2); D gene unclear. This CDR3 has 11 residues. The germline V gene encodes CDR1 LGHDT and CDR2 YNNKEL (reference sequence). V was clipped by 7 bases and J by 8 bases, with 11 bases between them. CDR3 DNA sequence: TGTGCCAGCAAGACCGGAGCGGGCTACACCTTC. It yields the protein CASKTGAGYTF.

J is TRBJ1-2 and V is TRBV12-2; the D call of TRBD1 is as the table states it, not checked on the DNA. TRBV12-2 represents a pseudogene. The CDR3 extends over 14 amino acids. CDR3 sequence: CASRSDRGKYGYTF. CDR3 in DNA: TGTGCAAGTCGCTCTGACAGGGGGAAATATGGCTACACCTTC.

The table lists this clone with a few counts. V and J are TRBV21-1 and TRBJ1-2; the table's D gene call, TRBD1, was not cross checked with the DNA. TRBV21-1 is a pseudogene. The CDR3 totals 19 residues. The CDR3 DNA follows: TGTGCCAGCAGCCTCCCGACAGTCCGCGACCACTCCACGAAGTGTGGCTACACCTTC. Translated, it gives CASSLPTVRDHSTKCGYTF.

This sequence joins TRBV9 and TRBJ1-1; D is uncertain. There are 15 residues in the CDR3. CDR1 is SGDLS and CDR2 is YYNGEE in the germline V gene. Trimming removed 4 bases at V and 1 base at J, with 14 bases between. As DNA, the CDR3 is TGTGCCAGCAGCCCTCAGACCCAGCGGAACACTGAAGCTTTCTTT. This encodes CASSPQTQRNTEAFF.

This chain uses TRBV5-1 with TRBJ1-3, with D perhaps matching TRBD1 (6 bases). Germline CDR1 and CDR2: SGHRS and YFSETQ. V was cut by 4 bases and J by 0 bases, with 11 bases left in between. The CDR3 consists of 15 residues. The CDR3, as DNA: TGCGCCAGCAGCATCGACAGGCCCTCTGGAAACACCATATATTTT. As protein: CASSIDRPSGNTIYF.

The chain combines TRBV6-5 with TRBJ1-4; D remains unclear. This CDR3 is built from 15 residues. CDR1 MNHEY and CDR2 SVGAGI come from the germline V gene. V was trimmed by 8 bases and J by 6 bases, leaving 19 bases between them. The CDR3 region has the DNA TGTGCCAGCGGGAGACTTCGAGCCGCCGATGAAAAACTGTTTTTT. It codes for CASGRLRAADEKLFF.